This T cell receptor (beta chain) was retrieved from a study of blood T cell repertoires in COVID-19. Study background: The United States, Italy and Spain were the sources of the acute and convalescent COVID-19 samples. PBMCs, B-cell-depleted T cells, or T cells provided the cDNA or gDNA that made up the material.

The CDR3 length is 14 residues. V shed 5 bases and J shed 3 bases, with 11 bases lying between them. Germline CDR1 is MNHEY and CDR2 is SVGAGI. Authors' methods: Reference gene primer amplification yielded estimated nucleated cell counts. TCRdb's copy holds only in-frame clones and misses some; the assay was immunoSEQ multiplex PCR. The DNA was the basis for D and trimming; V, J and clone size are from that table. The data hold under 200,000 clones, with roughly nine tenths observed a single time. The J gene is TRBJ2-4, the V gene TRBV6-5; D may be TRBD2 (5 bases). This receptor was obtained from a young man with acute or convalescent COVID-19. Sample: peripheral blood. The CDR3 nucleotides are TGTGCCAGCAGTCCGGGGAATGTCAAAAACATTCAGTACTTC. Residues: CASSPGNVKNIQYF.